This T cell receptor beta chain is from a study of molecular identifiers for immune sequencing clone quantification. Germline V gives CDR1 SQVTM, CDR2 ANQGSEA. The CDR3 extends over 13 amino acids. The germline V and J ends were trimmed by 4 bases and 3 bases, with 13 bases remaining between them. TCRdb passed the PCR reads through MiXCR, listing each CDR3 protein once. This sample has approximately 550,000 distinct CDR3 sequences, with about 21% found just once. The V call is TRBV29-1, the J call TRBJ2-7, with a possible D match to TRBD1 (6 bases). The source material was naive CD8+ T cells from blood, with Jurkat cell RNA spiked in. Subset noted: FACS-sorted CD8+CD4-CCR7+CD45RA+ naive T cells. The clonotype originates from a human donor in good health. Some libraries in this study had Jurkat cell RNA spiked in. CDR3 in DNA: TGCAGCGTTGTTAGGACAGCAAACTACGAGCAGTACTTC. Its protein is CSVVRTANYEQYF.